The T cell receptor beta chain described here comes from a study of cytomegalovirus exposure and HLA in healthy donors. CDR1 and CDR2 from the germline V gene are LGHNA and YSLEER. The CDR3 is 15 residues long. V lost 0 bases and J lost 6; bases outside the gene matches: 6. Primers included in the PCR were 60 Vbeta and 13 Jbeta primers. Clones were sequenced by immunoSEQ multiplex PCR, and TCRdb holds only the in-frame ones, with some missing. The sample records 100,000 or so clones, approximately 80% being singletons. With regard to this clone: Its antigen is unknown.

Regarding the study as a whole: In an earlier analysis, most TCR beta V segments were productive about 87% or about 30% of the time. Under 20,000 TCR beta sequences were associated with HLA alleles at 0.05 false discovery rate in a later analysis. For most TCR sequences rarity was the rule, although some public TCRs occurred in many donors.

The sequenced sample consisted of PBMCs. V and J are TRBV4-3 and TRBJ2-3; 7 bases agree with TRBD2. This clonotype was sampled from a man younger than 40 in good health and CMV-seropositive. CDR3 sequence reads: CASSQEKLGGDTQYF. The DNA of the CDR3 is TGCGCCAGCAGCCAAGAAAAGCTGGGAGGGGATACGCAGTATTTT.